The present TCR beta chain was sequenced within a study of regulatory T cells in long-lasting Graves disease. In this sample, this clonotype turned up many times. This sample's time point: newly diagnosed GD, antithyroid drugs for less than 3 months. Following extraction of RNA from PBMCs, that RNA was used to make the TCR library. The ends lost 0 bases at V and 4 bases at J; junction bases unmatched: 9. CDR1 is DFQATT and CDR2 is SNEGSKA in the germline V gene (reference sequence). The CDR3 is made up of 16 amino acids. Construction of TCR beta libraries relied on iRepertoire HTBI primers and on Arm-PCR targeting CDR3 regions. As handled by the study authors: Identification yielded approximately 66 TRBV and 11 to 15 TRBJ segments across samples. In TCRdb, the multiplex PCR reads were re-called with MiXCR into one record per CDR3 protein. These V and J calls originate from TCRdb's pipeline instead of the authors' own analysis. The sample has 400,000 to 450,000 distinct CDR3 sequences; around 15% are singletons.

The sample was also linked to a second study, of T cells in Graves' hyperthyroidism and ophthalmopathy.

Sequenced here: peripheral blood mononuclear cells (PBMCs), sampled at new diagnosis, from a patient treated with antithyroid drugs. The V call is TRBV20-1, the J call TRBJ2-5; TRBD2 agrees at 9 bases. The sequence was obtained from a woman aged 25 to 39 with Graves disease. The CDR3 coding sequence is TGCAGTGCTAGAGATCATAGCGGGAGTATGTTAGAGACCCAGTACTTC. It translates to CSARDHSGSMLETQYF.